This TCR beta chain stems from a study of T cell clones after liver transplantation. In the study overall: Three of the eight recipients were HCV-positive; the rest had non-autoimmune, non-viral transplant indications. Timepoints were pre-transplant, pre-withdrawal, and after withdrawal was completed or failed. Tolerant meant at least one year fully off immunosuppression without liver enzymes above twice normal.

This CDR3 has 17 amino acids. The V and J ends lost 3 bases and 1 base, in that order; junction bases with no gene match: 7. Looked up from germline, CDR1 is ENHRY and CDR2 is SYGVKD. Study-wide findings and caveats: Small, mixed patient groups and varying post-transplant times limit these conclusions.

To note about this clone: The antigen is undetermined.

Assay used: immunoSEQ multiplex PCR; TCRdb lists only in-frame clones, some missing. The sample yields 45,000 to 60,000 clones, 70% seen once. The chain combines TRBV10-3 with TRBJ2-3; 10 positions agree with TRBD2. The material sequenced was CD4+ T cells from blood, taken at the roughly 16-month timepoint. The origin of this receptor is a human patient who received a liver transplant. Some T cells may be graft donor cells. As DNA, the CDR3 is TGTGCCATCAGTGATCAACTAGCGGGAAGTGGCACAGATACGCAGTATTTT. It specifies CAISDQLAGSGTDTQYF.